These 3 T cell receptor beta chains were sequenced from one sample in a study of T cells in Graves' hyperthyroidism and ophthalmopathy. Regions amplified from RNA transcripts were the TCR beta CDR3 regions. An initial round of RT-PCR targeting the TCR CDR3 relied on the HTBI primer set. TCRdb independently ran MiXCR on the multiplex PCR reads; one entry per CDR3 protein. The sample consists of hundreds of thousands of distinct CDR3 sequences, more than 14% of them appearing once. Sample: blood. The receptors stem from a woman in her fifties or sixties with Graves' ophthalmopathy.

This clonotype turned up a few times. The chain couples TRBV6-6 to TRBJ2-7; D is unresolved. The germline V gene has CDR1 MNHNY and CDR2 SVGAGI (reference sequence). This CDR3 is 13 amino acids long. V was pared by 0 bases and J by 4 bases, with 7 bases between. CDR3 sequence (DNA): TGTGCCAGCAGTTACTCGAATCCTTACGAGCAGTACTTC. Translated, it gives CASSYSNPYEQYF.

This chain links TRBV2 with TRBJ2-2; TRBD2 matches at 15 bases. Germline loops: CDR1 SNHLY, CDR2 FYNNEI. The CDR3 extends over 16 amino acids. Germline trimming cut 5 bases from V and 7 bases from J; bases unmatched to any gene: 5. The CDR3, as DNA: TGTGCCAGCAGTCCGGGACTAGCGGGAGGACTCGGGGAGCTGTTTTTT. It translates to CASSPGLAGGLGELFF.

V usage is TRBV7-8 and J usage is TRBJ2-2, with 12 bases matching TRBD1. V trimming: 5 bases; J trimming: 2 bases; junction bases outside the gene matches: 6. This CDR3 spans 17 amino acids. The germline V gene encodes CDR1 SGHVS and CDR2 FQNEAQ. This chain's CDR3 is CASSRRGTGGNTGELFF. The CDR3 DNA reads TGTGCCAGCAGCCGACGGGGGACAGGGGGCAACACCGGGGAGCTGTTTTTT.